The next 18 T cell receptor beta chains were all read from a single sample in a study of cytomegalovirus exposure and HLA in healthy donors. The PCR used 60 Vbeta and 13 Jbeta primers. Profiled with immunoSEQ multiplex PCR; TCRdb holds only in-frame clones, not every one. Of approximately 170,000 clones listed, roughly 75% are singletons. Input material: PBMCs. The receptors originated from a male donor in good health and CMV-seronegative.

This chain links TRBV28 with TRBJ2-7, with 7 bases that match TRBD1. V dropped 5 bases and J dropped 6; count of bases not matched to a gene: 10. Germline assignment: CDR1 MDHEN and CDR2 SYDVKM. CDR3 size: 14 residues. CDR3 sequence (DNA): TGTGCCAGCAGTCCAGACAGGGCGAGTGCCGAGCAGTACTTC. It specifies CASSPDRASAEQYF.

The chain links TRBV4-3 to TRBJ2-2; TRBD1 matches at 8 bases. V trimming: 2 bases; J trimming: 7 bases; junction bases outside the gene matches: 6. CDR1 is LGHNA, CDR2 YSLEER, per germline. The CDR3 contains 15 residues. The CDR3: CASSQLDRVGGELFF. The CDR3 region has the DNA TGCGCCAGCAGCCAATTGGACAGGGTTGGCGGGGAGCTGTTTTTT.

The V call is TRBV7-2, the J call TRBJ1-1; D possibly corresponds to TRBD1 (5 bases). Germline CDR1 and CDR2: SGHTA and FQGNSA. Trimming stripped 10 bases from V and 0 bases from J, with 12 bases between. The CDR3 length is 13 residues. Here the CDR3 reads CATWGGMNTEAFF. CDR3 DNA: TGTGCCACGTGGGGCGGGATGAACACTGAAGCTTTCTTT. The full variable domain, its missing parts supplied by reference TRBV7-2 and TRBJ1-1, is GAGVSQSPSNKVTEKGKDVELRCDPISGHTALYWYRQSLGQGLEFLIYFQGNSAPDKSGLPSDRFSAERTGGSVSTLTIQRTQQEDSAVYLCATWGGMNTEAFFGQGTRLTVV.

V is TRBV5-4 and J is TRBJ1-1, with D possibly being TRBD1 (5 bases). Germline V gene sequence: CDR1 SGHNT, CDR2 YYREEE (reference sequence). The CDR3 contains 13 residues. Trimming removed 2 bases at V and 1 base at J, with 6 bases between. CDR3 residues: CASSFTGNTEAFF. Here the CDR3 DNA reads TGTGCCAGCAGCTTTACAGGGAACACTGAAGCTTTCTTT.

The V call is TRBV11-3, the J call TRBJ2-7; 11 bases agree with TRBD1. Germline V gene data show CDR1 as SGHNT and CDR2 as YENEEA. The V segment lost 5 bases and the J segment 7 bases; nucleotides outside the gene matches: 7. This CDR3 spans 14 amino acids. The DNA for the CDR3 is TGTGCCAGCAGCCCCGGGACAGGGGGTCGAGAGCAGTACTTC. Translation gives CASSPGTGGREQYF.

The chain recombines TRBV27 with TRBJ1-1; TRBD1 is a possible D gene (5 bases). CDR1 and CDR2 (germline): MNHEY, SMNVEV (reference sequence). The V and J ends lost 5 bases and 0 bases respectively, with 10 bases between them. This CDR3 comprises 14 residues. In nucleotides, the CDR3 is TGTGCCAGCAGTCGAACAGGCCTGAACACTGAAGCTTTCTTT. As protein: CASSRTGLNTEAFF.

The chain joins TRBV6-5 to TRBJ1-1, with D possibly TRBD1 on 5 matching bases. Germline CDR1 is MNHEY and CDR2 is SVGAGI. This CDR3 has 14 residues. Trimming took 0 bases from V and 7 from J, leaving 12 bases between them. CDR3 nucleotides: TGTGCCAGCAGTTACTCGTGGGACTATGGTGAAGCTTTCTTT. This encodes CASSYSWDYGEAFF.

This rearrangement joins TRBV11-2 to TRBJ2-7; tentatively, D is TRBD1 (5 bases). Germline V CDR1 and CDR2: SGHAT, FQNNGV. With 5 bases removed from V and 3 bases from J, the gap between germline ends came to 14 bases. The CDR3 covers 14 residues. The CDR3 nucleotides read TGTGCCAGCAGCCCGCCAGGGTACCGCTACGAGCAGTACTTC. Translation gives CASSPPGYRYEQYF.

As regards this clone: The junction differs from germline at one of its ends, possibly a read error. The chain is built from TRBV7-9 and TRBJ1-1, with 8 positions matching TRBD1. The germline gives CDR1 SEHNR, CDR2 FQNEAQ (reference sequence). The length of the CDR3 is 12 residues. In nucleotides, the CDR3 is TGTTCCAGCAGCCCCCGGACAGGGGAAGCTTTCTTT. Residues: CSSSPRTGEAFF.

The CDR3 bases are TGCAGCGTTGAAAGGGGAGACAGGGGTGGCTACACCTTC. Amino acid sequence: CSVERGDRGGYTF. The genes are TRBV29-1 and TRBJ1-2; 8 bases are a match to TRBD1. This CDR3 has 13 amino acids. CDR1 SQVTM and CDR2 ANQGSEA come from the germline V gene. V lost 2 bases, J lost 7 bases, and 6 bases stayed unmatched.

V is TRBV5-8 and J is TRBJ2-5; perhaps TRBD1 as D (6 bases). The CDR3 length is 13 residues. The germline V and J ends were trimmed by 2 bases and 5 bases, with 10 bases remaining between them. Germline values: CDR1 SGHTS, CDR2 YDEGEE. The CDR3 coding sequence is TGTGCCAGCAGCTTACAGGGTAGTGAGACCCAGTACTTC. Translating gives CASSLQGSETQYF. Full variable domain (remainder filled in from reference TRBV5-8 and TRBJ2-5): EAGVTQSPTHLIKTRGQQATLRCSPISGHTSVYWYQQALGLGLQFLLWYDEGEERNRGNFPPRFSGRQFPNYSSELNVNALELEDSALYLCASSLQGSETQYFGPGTRLLVL.

The chain links TRBV9 to TRBJ2-7; 9 nucleotides line up with TRBD1. V was clipped by 2 bases and J by 6 bases; unmatched bases: 6. The CDR3 consists of 14 residues. Germline loops: CDR1 SGDLS, CDR2 YYNGEE. CDR3 in DNA: TGTGCCAGCAGCGTGGACAGGGGATATTCCGAGCAGTACTTC. It is translated as CASSVDRGYSEQYF. Complete variable domain (other parts from reference TRBV9 and TRBJ2-7): DSGVTQTPKHLITATGQRVTLRCSPRSGDLSVYWYQQSLDQGLQFLIQYYNGEERAKGNILERFSAQQFPDLHSELNLSSLELGDSALYFCASSVDRGYSEQYFGPGTRLTVT.

The rearrangement links TRBV2 to TRBJ2-7; maybe TRBD1 (5 bases). The CDR3 length is 12 residues. Per germline, CDR1 SNHLY and CDR2 FYNNEI. V was cut by 3 bases and J by 2 bases, with 5 bases left in between. The CDR3 sequence: CASSDRAYEQYF. The DNA of the CDR3 is TGTGCCAGCAGTGACAGGGCCTACGAGCAGTACTTC.

This clone was recorded once. Other DNA sequences in the same sample also yield this CDR3. This rearrangement joins TRBV5-4 to TRBJ2-1; a weak D match, TRBD1 (6 bases). Germline values: CDR1 SGHNT, CDR2 YYREEE (reference sequence). Trimming shortened V by 4 bases and J by 1 base, and 9 bases separated the two germline ends. The length of the CDR3 is 14 residues. CDR3 DNA: TGTGCCAGCAGCCCGGGACAATCCTACAATGAGCAGTTCTTC. Its translation: CASSPGQSYNEQFF.

The rearrangement uses TRBV28 and TRBJ2-7; 9 bases are a match to TRBD2. CDR1 is MDHEN, CDR2 SYDVKM, per germline. J was trimmed by 0 bases and V by 5 bases; bases with no gene match: 2. The CDR3 totals 14 residues. This chain's CDR3 is CASSPGLASYEQYF. CDR3 nucleotides: TGTGCCAGCAGTCCGGGACTAGCCTCCTACGAGCAGTACTTC.

This clone was seen more than once but under ten times. The chain is built from TRBV7-2 and TRBJ2-7, with 8 bases aligning to TRBD2. The germline V gene has CDR1 SGHTA and CDR2 FQGNSA. After removal of 6 bases from V and 5 bases from J, the junction contained 9 bases not matched to a gene. This CDR3 comprises 14 residues. The CDR3 protein is CASSVTGTRHEQYF. The CDR3 DNA is TGTGCCAGCAGTGTGACCGGGACTAGACACGAGCAGTACTTC.

This clone was observed a single time. The genes are TRBV6-6 and TRBJ1-3; 8 bases fit TRBD1. Trimming removed 8 bases from V and 4 bases from J; junction bases left unmatched: 10. The CDR3 runs to 15 residues. Germline V gene data show CDR1 as MNHNY and CDR2 as SVGAGI (reference sequence). The CDR3 loop reads CASRHRDRFGNTIYF. DNA for the CDR3: TGTGCCAGCCGACACCGGGACAGGTTCGGAAACACCATATATTTT.

The V and J genes are TRBV10-3 and TRBJ2-3, with D hard to call. Germline V gene data show CDR1 as ENHRY and CDR2 as SYGVKD. The CDR3 is 14 residues long. V was shortened by 2 bases and J by 0 bases, with 6 bases between the two germline ends. The CDR3 loop is CAISEIQSTDTQYF. The CDR3 DNA follows: TGTGCCATCAGTGAGATACAGAGCACAGATACGCAGTATTTT.